Presented here are 26 T cell receptor beta chains from one specimen sequenced in a study of blood T cell repertoires in COVID-19. Libraries were prepared by immunoSEQ multiplex PCR; TCRdb keeps only in-frame clonotypes and omits some of them. This table holds tens of thousands of clones, more than 65% found once. The sequencing sample was made of peripheral blood. These receptors were obtained from a woman aged 55 to 70 with acute or convalescent COVID-19.

The table lists this clone with a count of one. V and J are TRBV28 and TRBJ1-2, with D maybe TRBD1 (5 bases). CDR1 is MDHEN and CDR2 is SYDVKM in the germline V gene. This CDR3 is 14 amino acids long. V lost 2 bases and J 8 bases, leaving 15 bases between the germline ends. DNA of the CDR3: TGTGCCAGCAGTTTAGGCGGGGGGACGAGGGGCTACACCTTC. It translates to CASSLGGGTRGYTF.

This clone was counted a few times. CDR3 nucleotide sequence: TGTGCCAGCAGTAGAGGGGGGAACACTGAAGCTTTCTTT. It yields the protein CASSRGGNTEAFF. The chain couples TRBV2 to TRBJ1-1; possibly TRBD1 for D (6 bases). CDR1 and CDR2 (germline): SNHLY, FYNNEI. V lost 5 bases to trimming and J lost 1 base, with 8 bases between them. This CDR3 comprises 13 residues.

The chain couples TRBV5-1 to TRBJ2-3; 13 nucleotides line up with TRBD2. Per the germline V gene, CDR1 is SGHRS and CDR2 is YFSETQ. V lost 5 bases and J lost 0; bases outside the gene matches: 6. The length of the CDR3 is 17 residues. In nucleotides, the CDR3 is TGCGCCAGCAGTAAACTAGCGGGGGGGAGCAGCACAGATACGCAGTATTTT. It encodes CASSKLAGGSSTDTQYF.

This clone was found a few times. The chain combines TRBV2 with TRBJ2-3, with TRBD2 matching 11 bases. Germline lookup yields CDR1 SNHLY and CDR2 FYNNEI. There are 15 residues in the CDR3. Trimming took 7 bases from V and 4 from J; bases not matched to a gene: 7. For the CDR3, the DNA is TGTGCCAGCACCCCTACTAGCGGGGGATCAGATACGCAGTATTTT. It encodes CASTPTSGGSDTQYF.

The sample holds a few counts of this clone. The chain recombines TRBV3-1 (or the pseudogene TRBV3-2) with TRBJ1-4, with D unresolved. The CDR3 extends over 16 amino acids. Looked up from germline, CDR1 is LGHDT and CDR2 is YNNKEL (reference sequence). Trimming cost V 0 bases and J 0 bases, with 8 bases left between them. CDR3 sequence: CASSQERRATNEKLFF. CDR3 nucleotides: TGTGCCAGCAGCCAAGAAAGGAGGGCAACTAATGAAAAACTGTTTTTT.

The CDR3 protein is CASSPGDSGANVLTF. The CDR3, as DNA: TGTGCCAGCAGCCCGGGAGACTCTGGGGCCAACGTCCTGACTTTC. This rearrangement joins TRBV6-4 to TRBJ2-6, with D possibly TRBD2 on 6 matching bases. The CDR3 has 15 amino acids. Germline values: CDR1 MRHNA, CDR2 SNTAGT. V was cut by 6 bases and J by 0 bases, with 9 bases left in between.

The chain's CDR3 is CASSYETGGLSTDTQYF. The DNA of the CDR3 is TGTGCCAGCAGTTACGAGACGGGGGGCCTTAGCACAGATACGCAGTATTTT. J is TRBJ2-3 and V is TRBV6-2 or TRBV6-3; D may be TRBD2 (7 bases). CDR3 length: 17 residues. In germline, CDR1 is MNHEY, CDR2 SVGEGT. Trimming removed 2 bases at V and 0 bases at J, with 15 bases between.

The genes are TRBV7-3 and TRBJ2-5, with 12 positions matching TRBD2. The trim removed 5 bases at V and 4 bases at J, leaving 8 bases unmatched. This CDR3 comprises 16 residues. CDR1 is SGHTA, CDR2 FQGTGA, per germline. CDR3 residues: CASSEALAGGIETQYF. In DNA form, the CDR3 reads TGTGCCAGCAGCGAAGCTCTAGCGGGGGGGATAGAGACCCAGTACTTC.

The chain employs TRBV18 and TRBJ1-3; D not resolved. Germline-derived CDR1 and CDR2 are KGHSH and LQKENI. The germline V and J ends were trimmed by 5 bases and 0 bases, with 14 bases remaining between them. The CDR3 extends over 16 amino acids. The CDR3 spells CASSTRSSHSGNTIYF. DNA for the CDR3: TGTGCCAGCTCAACCCGATCATCACACTCTGGAAACACCATATATTTT.

This rearrangement joins TRBV4-2 to TRBJ1-4; D unresolved. The V end was cut by 0 bases, the J end by 13 bases, with 12 bases between. CDR1 and CDR2 from the germline V gene are LGHNA and YNFKEQ. The CDR3 consists of 13 residues. The CDR3 protein is CASSQDLREGLFF. The CDR3 nucleotides read TGTGCCAGCAGCCAAGATCTCCGGGAAGGACTGTTTTTT.

CDR3 amino acids: CASSLALSSRYPANYGYTF. In DNA, the CDR3 is TGTGCCAGCAGCTTAGCCCTCTCATCGAGATATCCCGCTAACTATGGCTACACCTTC. V and J are TRBV7-8 and TRBJ1-2; D call uncertain. Germline V gene sequence: CDR1 SGHVS, CDR2 FQNEAQ. Trimming shortened V by 0 bases and J by 0 bases, and 20 bases separated the two germline ends. The CDR3 is made up of 19 amino acids.

Turning to this clone: The identical CDR3 is also encoded by other nucleotide sequences in the sample. The V and J genes are TRBV30 and TRBJ1-1, with 10 positions matching TRBD1. With 5 bases clipped from V and 3 bases from J, the junction kept 3 bases outside the gene matches. This CDR3 is built from 13 residues. Germline CDR1 is GTSNPN and CDR2 is SVGIG (reference sequence). The CDR3 loop is CAWDRGPDTEAFF. The DNA of the CDR3 is TGTGCCTGGGACAGGGGGCCCGACACTGAAGCTTTCTTT.

The chain recombines TRBV15 with TRBJ1-6; no clear D gene. Trimming took 1 base from V and 4 from J, leaving 5 bases between them. Germline V gene data show CDR1 as LNHNV and CDR2 as YYDKDF (reference sequence). The CDR3 has 14 amino acids. CDR3 DNA: TGTGCCACCAGCAGAGTTGCGTATAATTCACCCCTCCACTTT. This translates into CATSRVAYNSPLHF.

This clone has just a few counts. This sequence joins TRBV6-5 and TRBJ1-2, with 8 bases matching TRBD1. Germline CDR1 and CDR2: MNHEY and SVGAGI. CDR3 length equals 13 residues. V was pared by 6 bases and J by 4 bases, with 4 bases of the junction left unmatched. The CDR3 region has the DNA TGTGCCAGCAGGCGGACAGGGCCCTATGGCTACACCTTC. Translated, it gives CASRRTGPYGYTF.

CDR3 in DNA: TGTGCCAGCAGCTTGGAACTAGCGGGCACAGATACGCAGTATTTT. Its translation: CASSLELAGTDTQYF. V is TRBV5-5 and J is TRBJ2-3; 8 bases map to TRBD2. The CDR3 sequence is 15 residues long. Looked up from germline, CDR1 is SGHKS and CDR2 is YYEKEE (reference sequence). V lost 0 bases and J lost 1; bases outside the gene matches: 1.

The rearrangement joins TRBV28 to TRBJ1-2, with 10 bases fitting TRBD1. Germline-derived CDR1 and CDR2 are MDHEN and SYDVKM. The V segment lost 5 bases and the J segment 5 bases; nucleotides outside the gene matches: 5. The CDR3 consists of 14 residues. CDR3 loop: CASSPGTGVYGYTF. In nucleotides, the CDR3 is TGTGCCAGCAGTCCCGGGACAGGGGTATATGGCTACACCTTC.

The V gene is TRBV29-1, the J gene TRBJ1-2, with TRBD1 as a possible D gene (5 bases). CDR3 length equals 12 residues. V lost 3 bases, J lost 8 bases, and 13 bases lay in between. Germline V gene sequence: CDR1 SQVTM, CDR2 ANQGSEA. Written as DNA, the CDR3 is TGCAGCGTTGATACGGGGGGACGAGGCTACACCTTC. Its translation: CSVDTGGRGYTF.

Concerning this clone: This sequence may be a read error, since a much larger clone differs from it by one base. The chain uses TRBV5-4 and TRBJ1-1; TRBD1 might be the D (5 bases). CDR1 is SGHNT, CDR2 YYREEE, per germline (reference sequence). The CDR3 extends over 17 amino acids. In DNA, the CDR3 is TGTACCAGCAGCTTTTCGGTGGGTCGGACATTGGACACTGAAGCTTTCTTT. Translated, it gives CTSSFSVGRTLDTEAFF.

The J gene is TRBJ1-1, the V gene TRBV6-6; the D is unclear. Trimming shortened V by 8 bases and J by 1 base, and 14 bases separated the two germline ends. The CDR3 is 14 residues long. Germline CDR1 is MNHNY and CDR2 is SVGAGI (reference sequence). CDR3 region: CASRVEGQNTEAFF. CDR3 coding DNA: TGTGCCAGCCGGGTGGAGGGCCAGAACACTGAAGCTTTCTTT.

This chain connects TRBV2 to TRBJ1-1; tentative D call: TRBD1 (6 bases). Per germline, CDR1 SNHLY and CDR2 FYNNEI. V was cut by 5 bases and J by 0 bases, with 13 bases left in between. The CDR3 is 15 amino acids. The CDR3 nucleotides read TGTGCCAGCAGTTTTCCGGGACAACTGAACACTGAAGCTTTCTTT. It codes for CASSFPGQLNTEAFF.

In nucleotides, the CDR3 is TGTGCCAGCAGCGCGGACAGGGCAGGACTCCAGTTCTTC. It translates to CASSADRAGLQFF. The chain joins TRBV9 to TRBJ2-1; 8 bases map to TRBD1. V trimming: 3 bases; J trimming: 13 bases; junction bases outside the gene matches: 9. From germline, CDR1 is SGDLS and CDR2 YYNGEE. This CDR3 has 13 residues.

The chain recombines TRBV7-9 with TRBJ1-1; D is undetermined. This CDR3 has 15 residues. Trimming took 1 base from V and 1 from J, leaving 10 bases between them. Germline V CDR1 and CDR2: SEHNR, FQNEAQ (reference sequence). CDR3 DNA sequence: TGTGCCAGCAGCTTAGGAGTCCCAAAGAACACTGAAGCTTTCTTT. This encodes CASSLGVPKNTEAFF.

This clone was recorded a few times. The DNA of the CDR3 is TGTGCCAGCAGCCCTCCAGGGGGCGCATTTATGAACACTGAAGCTTTCTTT. Encoded protein: CASSPPGGAFMNTEAFF. The chain carries TRBV7-9 and TRBJ1-1; 8 positions agree with TRBD1. V dropped 5 bases and J dropped 0; count of bases not matched to a gene: 11. Germline CDR1 is SEHNR and CDR2 is FQNEAQ (reference sequence). This CDR3 has 17 amino acids. Full variable domain (missing parts from reference TRBV7-9 and TRBJ1-1): DTGVSQNPRHKITKRGQNVTFRCDPISEHNRLYWYRQTLGQGPEFLTYFQNEAQLEKSRLLSDRFSAERPKGSFSTLEIQRTEQGDSAMYLCASSPPGGAFMNTEAFFGQGTRLTVV.

The rearrangement uses TRBV7-8 and TRBJ1-2; D remains unclear. The germline V gene has CDR1 SGHVS and CDR2 FQNEAQ. The V gene lost 5 bases and the J gene lost 6 bases, with 19 bases spanning the gap. The CDR3 runs 15 residues. The CDR3 is CASSPSRAPGDGYTF. In DNA form, the CDR3 reads TGTGCCAGCAGCCCGAGCCGGGCCCCCGGGGATGGCTACACCTTC.

This clone was counted only a few times. The V and J genes are TRBV21-1 and TRBJ1-6. TRBV21-1 is termed a pseudogene. The CDR3 sequence is 12 residues long. The CDR3 sequence is CARRELGSPLHF. The CDR3 nucleotides are TGTGCCAGGAGGGAATTGGGTTCACCCCTCCACTTT.

The V and J genes are TRBV19 and TRBJ2-5; 13 nucleotides line up with TRBD2. The length of the CDR3 is 15 residues. Unmatched junction bases numbered 5, after V lost 5 bases and J lost 5 bases. CDR1 LNHDA and CDR2 SQIVND come from the germline V gene (reference sequence). CDR3 in amino acids: CASSLGLAGVETQYF. The CDR3 region has the DNA TGTGCCAGTAGTCTTGGACTAGCGGGGGTGGAGACCCAGTACTTC. Complete variable domain (other parts from reference TRBV19 and TRBJ2-5): DGGITQSPKYLFRKEGQNVTLSCEQNLNHDAMYWYRQDPGQGLRLIYYSQIVNDFQKGDIAEGYSVSREKKESFPLTVTSAQKNPTAFYLCASSLGLAGVETQYFGPGTRLLVL.